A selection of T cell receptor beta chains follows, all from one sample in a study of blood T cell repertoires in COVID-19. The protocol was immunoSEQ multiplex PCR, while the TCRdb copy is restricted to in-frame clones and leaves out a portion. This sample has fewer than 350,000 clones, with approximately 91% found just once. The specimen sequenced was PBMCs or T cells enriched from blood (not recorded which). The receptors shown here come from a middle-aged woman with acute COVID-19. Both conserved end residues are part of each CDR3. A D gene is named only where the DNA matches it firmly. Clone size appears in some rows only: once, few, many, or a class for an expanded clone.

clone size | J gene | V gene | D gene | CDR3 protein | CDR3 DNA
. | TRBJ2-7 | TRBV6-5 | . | CASSLTDRQILYEQYF | TGTGCCAGCAGTTTGACTGACAGACAGATTCTCTACGAGCAGTACTTC
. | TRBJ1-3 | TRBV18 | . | CASSPNEGSGNTIYF | TGTGCCAGCTCACCTAACGAGGGCTCTGGAAACACCATATATTTT
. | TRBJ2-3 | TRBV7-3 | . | CASSPTTRQSTDTQYF | TGTGCCAGCAGTCCCACCACCAGACAGAGCACAGATACGCAGTATTTT
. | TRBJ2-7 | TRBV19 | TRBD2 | CASSPGTRVSEQYF | TGTGCCAGTAGTCCCGGGACTAGAGTTTCCGAGCAGTACTTC
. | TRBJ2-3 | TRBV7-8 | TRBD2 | CASSFSPPGLAGVDTQYF | TGTGCCAGCAGCTTCTCACCGCCCGGACTAGCGGGAGTTGATACGCAGTATTTT
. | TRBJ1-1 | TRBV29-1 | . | CSVARTTNTEAFF | TGCAGCGTTGCACGGACAACGAACACTGAAGCTTTCTTT
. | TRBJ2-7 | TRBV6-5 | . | CASKTGHGFYEQYF | TGTGCCAGCAAGACAGGACATGGGTTCTACGAGCAGTACTTC
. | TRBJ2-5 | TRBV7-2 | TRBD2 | CASSSGTSGSFFETQYF | TGTGCCAGCAGCTCCGGGACTAGCGGAAGTTTCTTTGAGACCCAGTACTTC
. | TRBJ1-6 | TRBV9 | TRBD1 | CASSARQGGSPLHF | TGTGCCAGCAGCGCCCGACAGGGTGGGTCACCCCTCCACTTT
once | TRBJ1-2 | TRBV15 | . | CATSGEGPRANYGYTF | TGTGCCACCAGCGGAGAGGGCCCCAGGGCTAACTATGGCTACACCTTC
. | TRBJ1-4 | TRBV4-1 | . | CASSQLGLRLNEKLFF | TGCGCCAGCAGCCAGTTAGGACTTCGCCTTAATGAAAAACTGTTTTTT
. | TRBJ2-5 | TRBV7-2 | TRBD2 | CASSLPSGGAETQYF | TGTGCCAGCAGCTTACCTAGCGGGGGGGCGGAGACCCAGTACTTC
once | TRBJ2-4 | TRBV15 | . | CATSSRGTLGAKNIQYF | TGTGCCACCAGCTCCAGGGGAACCTTGGGAGCCAAAAACATTCAGTACTTC
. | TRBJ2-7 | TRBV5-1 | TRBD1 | CASSIDGGDRGTYEQYF | TGCGCCAGCAGCATTGACGGAGGGGACAGGGGAACCTACGAGCAGTACTTC
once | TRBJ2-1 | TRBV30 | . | CAWSVRMGGLGNEQFF | TGTGCCTGGAGTGTACGAATGGGGGGGCTAGGTAATGAGCAGTTCTTC
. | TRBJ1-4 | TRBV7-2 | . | CASSLLKGVGTNEKLFF | TGTGCCAGCAGCCTTCTGAAAGGGGTCGGAACTAATGAAAAACTGTTTTTT
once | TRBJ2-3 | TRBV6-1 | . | CASSEIGDTQYF | TGTGCCAGCAGTGAGATCGGGGATACGCAGTATTTT
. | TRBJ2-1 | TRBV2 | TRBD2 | CASSPLGTSVNEQFF | TGTGCCAGCAGTCCACTCGGGACTAGCGTGAATGAGCAGTTCTTC
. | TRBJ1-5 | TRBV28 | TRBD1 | CASSLVDRVVQPQHF | TGTGCCAGCAGTTTGGTGGACAGGGTCGTTCAGCCCCAGCATTTT
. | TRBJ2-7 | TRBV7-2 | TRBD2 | CASSLDPGLAAPYEQYF | TGTGCCAGCAGCCTCGACCCGGGACTAGCGGCGCCCTACGAGCAGTACTTC
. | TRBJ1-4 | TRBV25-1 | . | CAVATGWDEKLFF | TGTGCCGTCGCGACGGGGTGGGATGAAAAACTGTTTTTT